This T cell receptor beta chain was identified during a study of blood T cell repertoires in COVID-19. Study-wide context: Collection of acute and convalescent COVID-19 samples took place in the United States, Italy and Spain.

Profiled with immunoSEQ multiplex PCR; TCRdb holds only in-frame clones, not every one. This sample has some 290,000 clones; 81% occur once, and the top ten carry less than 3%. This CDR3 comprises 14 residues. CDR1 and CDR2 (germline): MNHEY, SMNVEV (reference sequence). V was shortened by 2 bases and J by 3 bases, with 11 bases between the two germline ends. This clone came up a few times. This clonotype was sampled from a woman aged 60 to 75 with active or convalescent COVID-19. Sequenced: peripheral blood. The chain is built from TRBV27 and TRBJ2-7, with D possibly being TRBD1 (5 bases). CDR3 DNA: TGTGCCAGCAGTTTAAGATTCGGACACTACGAGCAGTACTTC. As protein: CASSLRFGHYEQYF.